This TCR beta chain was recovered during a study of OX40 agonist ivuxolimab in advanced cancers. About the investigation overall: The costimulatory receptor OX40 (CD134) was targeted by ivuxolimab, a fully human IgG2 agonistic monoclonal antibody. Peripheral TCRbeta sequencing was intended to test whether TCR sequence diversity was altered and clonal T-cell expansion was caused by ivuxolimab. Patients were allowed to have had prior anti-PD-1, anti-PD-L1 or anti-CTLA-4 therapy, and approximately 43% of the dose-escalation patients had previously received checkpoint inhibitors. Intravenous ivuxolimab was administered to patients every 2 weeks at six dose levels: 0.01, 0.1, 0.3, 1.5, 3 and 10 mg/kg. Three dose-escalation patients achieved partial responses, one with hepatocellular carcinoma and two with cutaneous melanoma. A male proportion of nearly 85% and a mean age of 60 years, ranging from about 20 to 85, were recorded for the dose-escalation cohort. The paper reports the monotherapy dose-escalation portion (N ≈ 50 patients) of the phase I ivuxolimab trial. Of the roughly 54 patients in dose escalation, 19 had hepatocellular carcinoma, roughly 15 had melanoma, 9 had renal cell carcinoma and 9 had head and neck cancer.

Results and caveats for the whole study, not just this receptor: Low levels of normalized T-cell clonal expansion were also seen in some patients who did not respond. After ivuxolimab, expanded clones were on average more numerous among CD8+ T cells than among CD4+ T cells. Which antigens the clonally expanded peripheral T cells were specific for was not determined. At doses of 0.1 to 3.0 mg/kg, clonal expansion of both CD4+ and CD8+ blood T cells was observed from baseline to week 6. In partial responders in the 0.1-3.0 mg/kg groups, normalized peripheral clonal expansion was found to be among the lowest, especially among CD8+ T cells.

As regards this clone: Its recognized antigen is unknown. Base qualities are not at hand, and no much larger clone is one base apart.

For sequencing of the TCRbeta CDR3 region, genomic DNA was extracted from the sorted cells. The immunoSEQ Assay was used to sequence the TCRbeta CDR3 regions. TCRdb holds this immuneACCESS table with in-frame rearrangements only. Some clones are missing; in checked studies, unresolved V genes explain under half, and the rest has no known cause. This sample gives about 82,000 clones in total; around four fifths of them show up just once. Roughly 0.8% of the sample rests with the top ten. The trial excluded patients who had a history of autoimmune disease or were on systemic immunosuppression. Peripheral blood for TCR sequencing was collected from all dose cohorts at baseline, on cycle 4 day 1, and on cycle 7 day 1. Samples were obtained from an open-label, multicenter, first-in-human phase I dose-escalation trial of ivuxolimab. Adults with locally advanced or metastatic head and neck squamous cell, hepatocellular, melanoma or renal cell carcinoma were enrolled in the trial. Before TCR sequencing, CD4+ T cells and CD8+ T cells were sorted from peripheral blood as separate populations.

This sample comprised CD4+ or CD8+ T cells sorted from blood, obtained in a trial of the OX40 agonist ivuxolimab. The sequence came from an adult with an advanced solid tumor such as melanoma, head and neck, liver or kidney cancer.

The CDR3 has the sequence CASSTSTSSSYNEQFF. The DNA sequence is given as TGTGCCAGCAGCACCTCTACTAGTAGTTCCTACAATGAGCAGTTCTTC. The rearranged chain carries TRBV5-6 and TRBJ2-1; possibly the D gene is TRBD2, per 5 matching bases. Reading the germline V gene gives CDR1 SGHDT and CDR2 YYEEEE. From its cysteine to its phenylalanine, the CDR3 spans 16 amino acids. Here the CDR3 DNA is all that survives: 48 bases in frame from base 1. V is reduced by 4 bases and J by 1 base, leaving a spacing of 15 bases between them.